One sample yielded the 20 T cell receptor beta chains listed below, sequenced in a study of blood T cell repertoires in COVID-19. Produced via immunoSEQ multiplex PCR; TCRdb's table is partial and in-frame only. The sample records around 210,000 clones, around 85% being singletons. Sequences were obtained from peripheral blood. The origin of the receptors is a man aged 55 to 69 with COVID-19, enrolled during active disease.

The chain is built from TRBV5-1 and TRBJ1-1; 8 bases match TRBD1. This CDR3 is 15 amino acids long. Germline V lookup: CDR1 SGHRS, CDR2 YFSETQ. V lost 3 bases to trimming and J lost 4 bases; unmatched junction nucleotides: 8. CDR3 coding DNA: TGCGCCAGCAGCTCCTGGGGACAGGAGGGCACTGAAGCTTTCTTT. Translated: CASSSWGQEGTEAFF.

The chain carries TRBV27 and TRBJ1-2; 8 bases match TRBD1. The V gene end was trimmed by 6 bases and the J gene end by 6 bases; junction bases not matched to a gene: 6. CDR1 and CDR2 (germline): MNHEY, SMNVEV (reference sequence). The CDR3 sequence is 13 residues long. The CDR3 protein is CASRPQGANGYTF. The CDR3 DNA is TGTGCCAGCAGACCCCAGGGGGCAAATGGCTACACCTTC.

The chain combines TRBV5-1 with TRBJ2-7; 8 nucleotides line up with TRBD1. The CDR3 is 14 amino acids. The germline V gene encodes CDR1 SGHRS and CDR2 YFSETQ. The V gene end was trimmed by 2 bases and the J gene end by 7 bases; junction bases not matched to a gene: 8. The CDR3 DNA is TGCGCCAGCAGCTTAGGCCAGGGGGCCGAGGAGCAGTACTTC. Protein sequence: CASSLGQGAEEQYF.

This chain joins TRBV7-2 and TRBJ1-3, with a possible D match to TRBD1 (6 bases). The V end was cut by 3 bases, the J end by 0 bases, with 9 bases between. CDR3 length equals 15 residues. CDR1 is SGHTA, CDR2 FQGNSA, per germline. The CDR3: CASSFQGSSGNTIYF. The CDR3 DNA sequence: TGTGCCAGCAGCTTTCAGGGGAGCTCTGGAAACACCATATATTTT. The full variable domain, rest sourced from reference TRBV7-2 and TRBJ1-3, is GAGVSQSPSNKVTEKGKDVELRCDPISGHTALYWYRQSLGQGLEFLIYFQGNSAPDKSGLPSDRFSAERTGGSVSTLTIQRTQQEDSAVYLCASSFQGSSGNTIYFGEGSWLTVV.

The chain couples TRBV19 to TRBJ1-2; 10 nucleotides align to TRBD1. V lost 5 bases and J lost 7; bases outside the gene matches: 10. The germline V gene encodes CDR1 LNHDA and CDR2 SQIVND (reference sequence). The CDR3 is 15 residues long. The CDR3 sequence: CASSRDRGVEGGYTF. Written as DNA, the CDR3 is TGTGCCAGTAGTCGGGACAGGGGAGTTGAGGGTGGCTACACCTTC.

The chain couples TRBV19 to TRBJ2-5; D possibly corresponds to TRBD1 (6 bases). V shed 5 bases and J shed 2 bases, with 15 bases lying between them. CDR3 length: 15 amino acids. CDR1 is LNHDA, CDR2 SQIVND, per germline (reference sequence). CDR3 nucleotides: TGTGCCAGTAGTCTTCCCGGGCAGGGGCAAGAGACCCAGTACTTC. Protein: CASSLPGQGQETQYF.

The count of this clone is one. One junction end does not reproduce the germline sequence, and a read error may be involved. This sequence joins TRBV7-2 and TRBJ2-6, with a tentative D call TRBD1 (5 bases). The CDR3 length is 18 residues. Per the germline V gene, CDR1 is SGHTA and CDR2 is FQGNSA. In DNA form, the CDR3 reads TGTGCCAGCAGCTCCCGACGGTCGGGCTACCTTGGGGCCAACGTCCCGACTTTC. This gives the protein CASSSRRSGYLGANVPTF.

V usage is TRBV2 and J usage is TRBJ1-6, with a weak D call TRBD1 (6 bases). Germline CDR1 and CDR2: SNHLY and FYNNEI. Trimming cost V 7 bases and J 8 bases, with 12 bases left between them. There are 13 residues in the CDR3. This CDR3 reads CASNRVEDSPLHF. For the CDR3, the DNA is TGTGCCAGCAACAGGGTGGAGGATTCACCCCTCCACTTT.

This clone was seen a handful of times. J is TRBJ1-5 and V is TRBV7-2; D is uncertain. The germline V gene has CDR1 SGHTA and CDR2 FQGNSA. The V end lost 5 bases, the J end lost 5 bases, and 13 bases lay between the germline ends. The CDR3 covers 14 residues. This chain's CDR3 is CASSPRTVDQPQHF. Here the CDR3 DNA reads TGTGCCAGCAGCCCAAGGACTGTGGATCAGCCCCAGCATTTT.

About this clone itself: The junction shows a germline mismatch at one end, possibly a read error. The V call is TRBV5-1, the J call TRBJ1-5; 7 bases match TRBD1. The CDR3 covers 15 residues. Germline-derived CDR1 and CDR2 are SGHRS and YFSETQ. Written as DNA, the CDR3 is TGCGCCAGCAGCTGTGGTTGCAAATCGGACAGGCCCAGCATTTTT. Translating gives CASSCGCKSDRPSIF. Filled out from reference TRBV5-1 and TRBJ1-5, the complete variable domain reads KAGVTQTPRYLIKTRGQQVTLSCSPISGHRSVSWYQQTPGQGLQFLFEYFSETQRNKGNFPGRFSGRQFSNSRSEMNVSTLELGDSALYLCASSCGCKSDRPSIFGDGTRLSIL.

The chain couples TRBV7-9 to TRBJ2-2; TRBD1 matches 7 bases. The CDR3 runs to 14 residues. CDR1 and CDR2 from the germline V gene are SEHNR and FQNEAQ (reference sequence). V lost 2 bases to trimming and J lost 7 bases; unmatched junction nucleotides: 4. CDR3 nucleotides: TGTGCCAGCAGCTTATTAGGGGGCCACGGGGAGCTGTTTTTT. Amino acid sequence: CASSLLGGHGELFF.

This rearrangement joins TRBV25-1 to TRBJ1-2; D gene uncertain. Per the germline V gene, CDR1 is MGHDK and CDR2 is SYGVNS. This CDR3 region has 12 residues. V lost 6 bases to trimming and J lost 3 bases, with 8 bases between them. The CDR3 reads CASRNYDYGYTF. The CDR3, as DNA: TGTGCCAGCAGAAACTATGACTATGGCTACACCTTC.

Remarks on this clone: In the same sample, other DNA sequences code for this CDR3. V gene TRBV2 combines with J gene TRBJ1-1, with a tentative D call TRBD1 (5 bases). CDR3 length equals 13 residues. V was trimmed by 4 bases and J by 4 bases, leaving 10 bases between them. Germline assignment: CDR1 SNHLY and CDR2 FYNNEI. CDR3 nucleotides: TGTGCCAGCAGTGGGTTGGGGGGCACTGAAGCTTTCTTT. This encodes CASSGLGGTEAFF.

The sample holds one count of this clone. The chain links TRBV3-1 (or the pseudogene TRBV3-2) to TRBJ2-7; no clear D gene. This CDR3 is 15 amino acids long. Germline V gives CDR1 LGHDT, CDR2 YNNKEL (reference sequence). V was trimmed by 4 bases and J by 0 bases, leaving 13 bases between them. The CDR3 reads CASSPLALSSYEQYF. The CDR3 DNA follows: TGTGCCAGCAGCCCGCTCGCCCTCAGCTCCTACGAGCAGTACTTC.

This clone was seen a single time. The chain carries TRBV6-5 and TRBJ1-1; D is possibly TRBD1 (5 bases). The V gene lost 5 bases and the J gene lost 2 bases, with 12 bases spanning the gap. This CDR3 region has 14 residues. The germline gives CDR1 MNHEY, CDR2 SVGAGI. CDR3 region: CASSQGWVNTEAFF. In nucleotides, the CDR3 is TGTGCCAGCAGTCAGGGTTGGGTCAACACTGAAGCTTTCTTT.

J is TRBJ1-1 and V is TRBV19, with a tentative D call TRBD1 (6 bases). V was clipped by 3 bases and J by 1 base, with 12 bases between them. Germline loops: CDR1 LNHDA, CDR2 SQIVND (reference sequence). The CDR3 length is 15 residues. The CDR3 DNA follows: TGTGCCAGTAGTATCCAGGGGACGGGGAACACTGAAGCTTTCTTT. Translating gives CASSIQGTGNTEAFF.

The chain joins TRBV6-5 to TRBJ1-1; no definite D call. The V end was cut by 5 bases, the J end by 2 bases, with 9 bases between. Germline V gives CDR1 MNHEY, CDR2 SVGAGI. The CDR3 has 13 amino acids. The chain's CDR3 is CASSTDTNTEAFF. DNA for the CDR3: TGTGCCAGCAGTACCGACACCAACACTGAAGCTTTCTTT.

This sequence joins TRBV7-6 and TRBJ2-7, with D possibly being TRBD1 (5 bases). The CDR3 extends over 17 amino acids. V lost 5 bases and J 3 bases, leaving 23 bases between the germline ends. Looked up from germline, CDR1 is SGHVS and CDR2 is FNYEAQ. Written as DNA, the CDR3 is TGTGCCAGCAGCACCGGATACAGGTCAAAGCTCATCTACGAGCAGTACTTC. Amino acid sequence: CASSTGYRSKLIYEQYF.

The genes are TRBV3-1 (or the pseudogene TRBV3-2) and TRBJ1-1; TRBD1 matches 8 bases. Looked up from germline, CDR1 is LGHDT and CDR2 is YNNKEL (reference sequence). The CDR3 is 13 residues long. Unmatched junction bases numbered 4, after V lost 4 bases and J lost 6 bases. This chain's CDR3 is CASSLDRVAEAFF. CDR3 nucleotide sequence: TGTGCCAGCAGCCTGGACAGGGTGGCTGAAGCTTTCTTT.

The V and J genes are TRBV6-1 and TRBJ1-6, with 7 bases aligning to TRBD1. Germline CDR1 and CDR2: MNHNS and SASEGT. The junction had 2 bases not matched to a gene; V was cut back by 3 bases and J by 0 bases. The CDR3 totals 16 residues. Here the CDR3 reads CASSDQGVSYNSPLHF. CDR3 nucleotide sequence: TGTGCCAGCAGTGATCAGGGGGTCTCCTATAATTCACCCCTCCACTTT.